Sequencing of this TCR beta chain was carried out in a study of human T cells and chemical hapten exposure. Notes on the study in general: TCRs exceeding 1 in 1000 frequency stayed unchanged with DPC sensitization.

V shed 7 bases and J shed 0 bases, with 13 bases lying between them. The germline CDR1 and CDR2 sequences are MDHEN and SYDVKM. This CDR3 spans 15 amino acids. Individual cDNA molecules in this library carried unique molecular identifiers. Original analysis: Sample TCR counts, which ranged from 23,224 to 690,600, had a median of approximately 100,000. TCRdb fed the RACE reads into MiXCR, producing one record per CDR3 protein. It is TCRdb's table, rather than the study itself, that gives the V and J calls and clone size. The repertoire holds around 31,000 distinct CDR3 sequences, about 7% seen once, with almost 10% in the top ten. This clonotype was observed a handful of times. What it binds is not known. Documented time point: healthy volunteer bleed at 2 weeks. The authors extracted total RNA from unfractionated whole blood.

The receptor was isolated from a human donor in good health. Some clones in this sample may be carry-over from other donors' samples. The V and J genes are TRBV28 and TRBJ1-5, with D possibly matching TRBD1 (5 bases). Sequenced: whole blood. The DNA of the CDR3 is TGTGCCAGCATTTCATCCGGGACTAGCAATCAGCCCCAGCATTTT. Its protein product is CASISSGTSNQPQHF.